A selection of T cell receptor beta chains follows, all from one sample in a study of patients and donors after allogeneic stem cell transplantation. TCRdb called the RT-PCR reads again in MiXCR, with one record for every CDR3 protein. The sample has approximately 200,000 distinct CDR3 sequences, roughly 14% seen once. Sequencing used blood, either unsorted or a sorted T cell fraction (not recorded which). The receptors originated from a human donor who was either an allogeneic HSCT recipient or a stem cell or donor lymphocyte infusion donor (not recorded which). It is not recorded whose cells these are; they may come from a transplant donor. The CDR3 runs from the conserved cysteine through the conserved F or W. Each record gives: clone size, V gene, J gene, D gene, CDR3 protein, CDR3 DNA. D genes are given only for firm matches. Expanded clones are given a class, and other clones once, few, many or no size at all.

size: many
V: TRBV4-1
J: TRBJ2-1
D: TRBD2
CDR3: CASSRPGLAGGVSSYNEQFF
DNA: TGCGCCAGCAGCCGCCCGGGACTAGCGGGGGGCGTTAGCTCCTACAATGAGCAGTTCTTC

size: few
V: TRBV5-1
J: TRBJ1-1
D: -
CDR3: CASSLAGNQNTEAFF
DNA: TGCGCCAGCAGCTTGGCCGGGAATCAGAACACTGAAGCTTTCTTT

size: -
V: TRBV25-1
J: TRBJ2-3
D: -
CDR3: CASSETRGGTDTQYF
DNA: TGTGCCAGCAGTGAAACTAGAGGGGGCACAGATACGCAGTATTTT

size: few
V: TRBV20-1
J: TRBJ2-5
D: TRBD2
CDR3: CSAQVRWTSGHVAEETQYF
DNA: TGCAGTGCCCAAGTGCGCTGGACTAGCGGTCACGTGGCCGAAGAGACCCAGTACTTC

size: many
V: TRBV28
J: TRBJ1-4
D: -
CDR3: CASSFVGREYEKLFF
DNA: TGTGCCAGCAGTTTCGTGGGACGGGAATATGAAAAACTGTTTTTT

size: few
V: TRBV5-6
J: TRBJ1-6
D: -
CDR3: CASSLAQEGVHSPLHF
DNA: TGTGCCAGCAGCTTGGCCCAGGAAGGGGTGCATTCACCCCTCCACTTT

size: -
V: TRBV7-2
J: TRBJ2-3
D: TRBD2
CDR3: CASTQTSGFGDTQYF
DNA: TGTGCCAGCACCCAGACTAGCGGGTTTGGAGATACGCAGTATTTT

size: -
V: TRBV5-1
J: TRBJ2-3
D: -
CDR3: CASSMTSETQYF
DNA: TGCGCCAGCAGCATGACTAGTGAGACGCAGTATTTT

size: -
V: TRBV20-1
J: TRBJ2-3
D: TRBD2
CDR3: CSATTSATSTDTQYF
DNA: TGCAGTGCAACCACTAGCGCCACTAGCACAGATACGCAGTATTTT

size: many
V: TRBV12-3/TRBV12-4
J: TRBJ2-5
D: -
CDR3: CASRPASKETQYF
DNA: TGTGCCAGCAGGCCGGCCTCCAAAGAGACCCAGTACTTC

size: -
V: TRBV11-1
J: TRBJ2-6
D: -
CDR3: CASSLSGLSGANVLTF
DNA: TGTGCCAGCAGCTTATCAGGGCTCTCTGGGGCCAACGTCCTGACTTTC

size: few
V: TRBV5-1
J: TRBJ2-3
D: TRBD1
CDR3: CASSESGQGRSDTQYF
DNA: TGCGCCAGCAGCGAATCCGGACAGGGGAGGTCAGATACGCAGTATTTT

size: many
V: TRBV7-2
J: TRBJ2-4
D: -
CDR3: CASSWAGAVGQNIQYF
DNA: TGTGCCAGCTCCTGGGCGGGCGCAGTTGGGCAAAACATTCAGTACTTC